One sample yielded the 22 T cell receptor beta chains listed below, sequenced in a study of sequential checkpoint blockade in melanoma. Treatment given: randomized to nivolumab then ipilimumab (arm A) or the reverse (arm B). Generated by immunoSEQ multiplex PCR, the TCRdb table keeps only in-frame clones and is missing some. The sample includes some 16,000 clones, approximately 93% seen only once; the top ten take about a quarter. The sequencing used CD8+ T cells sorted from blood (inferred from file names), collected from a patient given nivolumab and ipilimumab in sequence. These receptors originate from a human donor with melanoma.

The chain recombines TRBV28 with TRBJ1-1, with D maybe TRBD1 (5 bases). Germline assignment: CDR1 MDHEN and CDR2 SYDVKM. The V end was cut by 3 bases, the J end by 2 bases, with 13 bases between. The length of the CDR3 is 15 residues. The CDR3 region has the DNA TGTGCCAGCAGTTTTTGGAGGGGCCCTAACACTGAAGCTTTCTTT. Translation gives CASSFWRGPNTEAFF.

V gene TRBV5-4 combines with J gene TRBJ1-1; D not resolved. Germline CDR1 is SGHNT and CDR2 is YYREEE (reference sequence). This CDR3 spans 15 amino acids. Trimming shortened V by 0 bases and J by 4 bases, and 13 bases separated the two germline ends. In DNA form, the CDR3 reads TGTGCCAGCAGCTTGGTGTTCGGGGTGATCACTGAAGCTTTCTTT. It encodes CASSLVFGVITEAFF.

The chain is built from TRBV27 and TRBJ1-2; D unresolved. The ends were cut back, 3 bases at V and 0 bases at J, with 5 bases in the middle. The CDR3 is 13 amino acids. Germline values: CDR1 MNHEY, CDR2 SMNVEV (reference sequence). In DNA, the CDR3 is TGTGCCAGCAGTTTCTCAGCTAACTATGGCTACACCTTC. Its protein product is CASSFSANYGYTF.

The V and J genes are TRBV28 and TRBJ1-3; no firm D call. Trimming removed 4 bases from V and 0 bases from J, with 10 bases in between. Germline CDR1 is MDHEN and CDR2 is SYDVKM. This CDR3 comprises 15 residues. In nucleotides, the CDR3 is TGTGCCAGCAGTTATACGGAGATCTCTGGAAACACCATATATTTT. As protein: CASSYTEISGNTIYF.

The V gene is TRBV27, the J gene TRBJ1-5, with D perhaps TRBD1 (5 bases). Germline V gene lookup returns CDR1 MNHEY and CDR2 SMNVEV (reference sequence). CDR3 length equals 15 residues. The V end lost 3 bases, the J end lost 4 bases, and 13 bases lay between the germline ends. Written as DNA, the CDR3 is TGTGCCAGCAGTTTTTCGGGGGTGGGGAATCAGCCCCAGCATTTT. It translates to CASSFSGVGNQPQHF.

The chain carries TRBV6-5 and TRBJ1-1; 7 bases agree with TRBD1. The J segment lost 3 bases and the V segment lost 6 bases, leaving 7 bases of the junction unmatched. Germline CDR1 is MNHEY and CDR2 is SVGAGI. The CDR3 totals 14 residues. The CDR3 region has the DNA TGTGCCAGCAGCCAAATCGACAGGGACACTGAAGCTTTCTTT. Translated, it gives CASSQIDRDTEAFF.

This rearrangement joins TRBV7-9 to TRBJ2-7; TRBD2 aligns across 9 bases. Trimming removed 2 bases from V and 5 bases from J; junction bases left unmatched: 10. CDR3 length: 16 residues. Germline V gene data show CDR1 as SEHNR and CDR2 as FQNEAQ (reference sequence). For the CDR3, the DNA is TGTGCCAGCAGCTTATCTCCTAGCGGGACGTCTAACGAGCAGTACTTC. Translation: CASSLSPSGTSNEQYF.

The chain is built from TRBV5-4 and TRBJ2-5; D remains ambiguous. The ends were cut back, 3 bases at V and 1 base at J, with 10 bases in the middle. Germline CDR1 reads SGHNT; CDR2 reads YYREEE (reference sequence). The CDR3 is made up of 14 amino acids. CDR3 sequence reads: CASSSLNTQETQYF. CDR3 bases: TGTGCCAGCAGCTCCCTTAACACCCAAGAGACCCAGTACTTC.

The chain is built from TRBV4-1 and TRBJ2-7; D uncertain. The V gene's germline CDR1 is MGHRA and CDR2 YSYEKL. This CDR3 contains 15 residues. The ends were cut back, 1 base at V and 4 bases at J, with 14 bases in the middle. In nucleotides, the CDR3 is TGCGCCAGCAGCCAAGGGCCTGACGCGGCTTACGAGCAGTACTTC. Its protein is CASSQGPDAAYEQYF.

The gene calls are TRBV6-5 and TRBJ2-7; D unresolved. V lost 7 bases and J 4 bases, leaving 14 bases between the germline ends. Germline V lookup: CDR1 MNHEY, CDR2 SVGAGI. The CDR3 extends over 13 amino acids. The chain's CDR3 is CASIRPDTYEQYF. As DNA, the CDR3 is TGTGCCAGCATTCGGCCCGACACGTACGAGCAGTACTTC.

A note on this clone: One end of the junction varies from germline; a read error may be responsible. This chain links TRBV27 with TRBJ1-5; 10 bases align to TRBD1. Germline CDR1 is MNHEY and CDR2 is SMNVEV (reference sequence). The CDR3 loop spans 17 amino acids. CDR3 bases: TGTGCCAGCAGGCGGACAGGGGGGTTCTATAGCGATCAGCCCCAGCATTTT. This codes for CASRRTGGFYSDQPQHF.

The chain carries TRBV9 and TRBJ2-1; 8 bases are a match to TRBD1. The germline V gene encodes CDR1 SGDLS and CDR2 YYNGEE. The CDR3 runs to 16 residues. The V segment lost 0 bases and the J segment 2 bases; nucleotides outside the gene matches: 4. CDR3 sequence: CASSVEQGGAYNEQFF. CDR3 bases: TGTGCCAGCAGCGTAGAACAGGGGGGAGCCTACAATGAGCAGTTCTTC. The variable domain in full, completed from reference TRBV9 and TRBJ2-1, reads DSGVTQTPKHLITATGQRVTLRCSPRSGDLSVYWYQQSLDQGLQFLIQYYNGEERAKGNILERFSAQQFPDLHSELNLSSLELGDSALYFCASSVEQGGAYNEQFFGPGTRLTVL.

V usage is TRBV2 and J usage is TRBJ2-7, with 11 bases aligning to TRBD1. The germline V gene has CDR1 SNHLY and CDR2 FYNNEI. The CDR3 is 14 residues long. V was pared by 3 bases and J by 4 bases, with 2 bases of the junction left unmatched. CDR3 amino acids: CASSEGQGGYEQYF. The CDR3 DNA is TGTGCCAGCAGTGAGGGACAGGGGGGTTACGAGCAGTACTTC. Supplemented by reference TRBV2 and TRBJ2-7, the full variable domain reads EPEVTQTPSHQVTQMGQEVILRCVPISNHLYFYWYRQILGQKVEFLVSFYNNEISEKSEIFDDQFSVERPDGSNFTLKIRSTKLEDSAMYFCASSEGQGGYEQYFGPGTRLTVT.

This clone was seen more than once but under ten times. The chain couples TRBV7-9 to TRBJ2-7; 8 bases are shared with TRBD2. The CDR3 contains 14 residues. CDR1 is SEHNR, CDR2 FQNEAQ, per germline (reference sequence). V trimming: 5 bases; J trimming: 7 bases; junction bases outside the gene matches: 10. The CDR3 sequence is CASSPPSGSVEQYF. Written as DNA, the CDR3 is TGTGCCAGCAGCCCCCCCAGCGGGAGCGTTGAGCAGTACTTC.

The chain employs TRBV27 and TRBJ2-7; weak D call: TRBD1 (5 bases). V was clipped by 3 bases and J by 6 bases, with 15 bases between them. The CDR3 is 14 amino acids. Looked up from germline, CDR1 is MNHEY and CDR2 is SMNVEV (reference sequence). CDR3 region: CASSFGQGNGEQYF. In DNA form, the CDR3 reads TGTGCCAGCAGTTTTGGGCAGGGTAACGGCGAGCAGTACTTC.

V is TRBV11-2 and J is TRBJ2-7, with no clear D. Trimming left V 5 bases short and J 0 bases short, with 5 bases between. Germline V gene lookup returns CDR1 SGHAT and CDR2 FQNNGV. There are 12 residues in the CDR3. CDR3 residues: CASSPSSYEQYF. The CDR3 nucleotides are TGTGCCAGCAGCCCGAGCTCCTACGAGCAGTACTTC.

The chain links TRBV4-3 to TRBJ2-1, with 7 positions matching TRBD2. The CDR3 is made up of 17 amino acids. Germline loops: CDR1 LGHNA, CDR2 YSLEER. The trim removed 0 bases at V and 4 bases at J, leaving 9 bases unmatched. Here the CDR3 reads CASSQDPDGGTYNEQFF. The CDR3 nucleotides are TGCGCCAGCAGCCAAGATCCGGACGGGGGGACTTACAATGAGCAGTTCTTC.

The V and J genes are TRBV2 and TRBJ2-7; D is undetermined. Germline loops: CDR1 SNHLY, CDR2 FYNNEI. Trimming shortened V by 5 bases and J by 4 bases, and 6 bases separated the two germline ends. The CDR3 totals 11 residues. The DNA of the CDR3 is TGTGCCAGCAGTCCGTCGTACGAGCAGTACTTC. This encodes CASSPSYEQYF.

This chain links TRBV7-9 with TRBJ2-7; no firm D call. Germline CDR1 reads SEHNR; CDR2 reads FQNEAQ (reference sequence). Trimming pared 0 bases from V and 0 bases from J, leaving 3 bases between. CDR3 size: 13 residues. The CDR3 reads CASSLAASYEQYF. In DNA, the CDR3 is TGTGCCAGCAGCTTAGCGGCCTCCTACGAGCAGTACTTC. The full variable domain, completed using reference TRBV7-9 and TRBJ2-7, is DTGVSQNPRHKITKRGQNVTFRCDPISEHNRLYWYRQTLGQGPEFLTYFQNEAQLEKSRLLSDRFSAERPKGSFSTLEIQRTEQGDSAMYLCASSLAASYEQYFGPGTRLTVT.

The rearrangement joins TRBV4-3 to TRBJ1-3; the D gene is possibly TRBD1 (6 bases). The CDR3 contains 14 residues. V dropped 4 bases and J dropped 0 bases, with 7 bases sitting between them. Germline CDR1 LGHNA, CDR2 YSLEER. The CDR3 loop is CASSPGVSGNTIYF. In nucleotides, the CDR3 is TGCGCCAGCAGCCCAGGGGTCTCTGGAAACACCATATATTTT.

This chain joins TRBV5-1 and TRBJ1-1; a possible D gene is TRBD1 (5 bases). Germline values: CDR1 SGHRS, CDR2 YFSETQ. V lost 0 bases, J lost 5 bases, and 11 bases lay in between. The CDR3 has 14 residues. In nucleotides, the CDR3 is TGCGCCAGCAGCTTGGCAGGGTTAAGTACTGAAGCTTTCTTT. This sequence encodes CASSLAGLSTEAFF. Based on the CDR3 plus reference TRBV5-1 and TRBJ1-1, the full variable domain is KAGVTQTPRYLIKTRGQQVTLSCSPISGHRSVSWYQQTPGQGLQFLFEYFSETQRNKGNFPGRFSGRQFSNSRSEMNVSTLELGDSALYLCASSLAGLSTEAFFGQGTRLTVV.

The CDR3 region is CSLGGGIDGYTF. The CDR3 DNA sequence: TGCAGCTTGGGGGGAGGGATTGATGGCTACACCTTC. V and J are TRBV29-1 and TRBJ1-2, with D possibly matching TRBD1 (5 bases). CDR3 length: 12 residues. The germline CDR1 and CDR2 sequences are SQVTM and ANQGSEA. Between the trimmed V and J ends, which lost 8 bases and 6 bases, there was a span of 16 bases.